The T cell receptor beta chain described here comes from a study of cytomegalovirus exposure and HLA in healthy donors. It was with 60 Vbeta and 13 Jbeta primers that the PCR ran. TCRdb keeps only in-frame clones here, not all; method: immunoSEQ multiplex PCR. Of fewer than 250,000 clones in the sample, roughly 84% were seen once. Germline loops: CDR1 PRHDT, CDR2 FYEKMQ (reference sequence). This CDR3 region has 14 residues. V lost 6 bases and J 0 bases, leaving 9 bases between the germline ends. This clonotype was obtained from a boy aged 2 to 10 in good health and CMV-seronegative. What was sequenced was PBMCs. The rearrangement uses TRBV13 and TRBJ1-3, with unresolved D. For the CDR3, the DNA is TGTGCCAGCAGTTCCGCGAGCTCTGGAAACACCATATATTTT. Amino acid sequence: CASSSASSGNTIYF.